One and the same sample provided the 26 T cell receptor beta chains below, sequenced in a study of T cells in Graves' hyperthyroidism and ophthalmopathy. RNA transcripts yielded amplified TCR beta CDR3 regions. First-round RT-PCR of the TCR CDR3 relied on the HTBI primer set. TCRdb ran MiXCR on the multiplex PCR reads and lists one entry per CDR3 protein. Of 700,000 or so distinct CDR3 sequences in the sample, roughly 17% were seen once. Material: blood. The source of these receptors is a man younger than 35 with Graves' hyperthyroidism.

There are a few counts of this clonotype. The V and J genes are TRBV20-1 and TRBJ2-3, with D possibly called TRBD1 or TRBD2 (5 bases each). CDR3 length: 14 residues. CDR1 DFQATT and CDR2 SNEGSKA come from the germline V gene (reference sequence). The V gene lost 2 bases and the J gene lost 4 bases, with 13 bases spanning the gap. CDR3 sequence reads: CSARKGARADTQYF. The CDR3 coding sequence is TGCAGTGCTAGAAAAGGGGCGCGGGCAGATACGCAGTATTTT.

The CDR3 spells CASSLAKPSGQAYNEQFF. The DNA of the CDR3 is TGTGCCAGCAGCTTGGCAAAACCCTCCGGCCAGGCCTACAATGAGCAGTTCTTC. The rearrangement links TRBV5-5 to TRBJ2-1, with D uncertain. This CDR3 has 18 residues. CDR1 and CDR2 (germline): SGHKS, YYEKEE (reference sequence). Trimming took off 0 bases at V and 2 bases at J, with 18 bases between the two ends.

In its sample, this clonotype was seen a few times. J is TRBJ1-2 and V is TRBV27, with D hard to call. The CDR3 runs to 16 residues. V shed 2 bases and J shed 10 bases, with 23 bases lying between them. Germline CDR1 is MNHEY and CDR2 is SMNVEV (reference sequence). This CDR3 reads CASSLNRLDPTNDYTF. CDR3 DNA sequence: TGTGCCAGCAGTTTAAACCGCTTGGACCCTACCAATGACTACACCTTC.

The chain combines TRBV28 with TRBJ2-3, with D possibly being TRBD1 or TRBD2 (5 bases each). Deletions cut 4 bases from V and 4 bases from J, with 21 bases between. Looked up from germline, CDR1 is MDHEN and CDR2 is SYDVKM. The CDR3 totals 17 residues. The CDR3: CASSSPPGTSSADTQYF. As DNA, the CDR3 is TGTGCCAGCAGTTCCCCCCCCGGGACCTCTAGTGCAGATACGCAGTATTTT.

This clonotype was observed many times. This chain connects TRBV28 to TRBJ2-3; 12 bases map to TRBD2. Germline CDR1 is MDHEN and CDR2 is SYDVKM. The CDR3 is 16 amino acids. The ends lost 6 bases at V and 2 bases at J; junction bases unmatched: 6. The CDR3 is CASSPTSGSDTDTQYF. DNA of the CDR3: TGTGCCAGCAGCCCGACTAGCGGGAGCGACACAGATACGCAGTATTTT.

This chain links TRBV29-1 with TRBJ2-1; D uncertain. The CDR3 runs 9 residues. V lost 3 bases, J lost 10 bases, and 4 bases lay in between. The V gene's germline CDR1 is SQVTM and CDR2 ANQGSEA. The CDR3 loop is CSVDGEQFF. CDR3 in DNA: TGCAGCGTTGACGGGGAGCAGTTCTTC.

This clonotype showed up many times. CDR3 DNA: TGTGCCAGCAGCCGCCAGGGGGCCTCGGAGGGAGAGACCCAGTACTTC. It codes for CASSRQGASEGETQYF. This chain uses TRBV3-1 with TRBJ2-5, with 8 nucleotides matching TRBD1. Germline CDR1 and CDR2: LGHDT and YNNKEL (reference sequence). The CDR3 loop spans 16 amino acids. V trimming: 4 bases; J trimming: 4 bases; junction bases outside the gene matches: 11.

Worth noting for this clonotype: This may come from a read error, since a much larger clone is one base off. Since the CDR3 does not end with the conserved phenylalanine or tryptophan, this likely comes from a read error. This chain connects TRBV15 to TRBJ1-2; D possibly corresponds to TRBD1 (5 bases). The CDR3 sequence is 14 residues long. V was clipped by 7 bases and J by 7 bases, with 19 bases between them. Looked up from germline, CDR1 is LNHNV and CDR2 is YYDKDF (reference sequence). CDR3 region: CATKRGGPPGGYTL. The DNA of the CDR3 is TGTGCCACCAAAAGGGGCGGACCACCCGGTGGCTACACCCTC.

The V and J genes are TRBV4-2 and TRBJ2-7; 9 bases agree with TRBD1. CDR3 length: 16 amino acids. The ends lost 5 bases at V and 2 bases at J; junction bases unmatched: 10. Germline V gene sequence: CDR1 LGHNA, CDR2 YNFKEQ. The CDR3 nucleotides read TGTGCCAGCAGCTTAGACCCCGGGACAGGGCCCTACGAGCAGTACTTC. This encodes CASSLDPGTGPYEQYF.

The chain combines TRBV7-9 with TRBJ2-3; perhaps TRBD2 as D (6 bases). Germline-derived CDR1 and CDR2 are SEHNR and FQNEAQ (reference sequence). V lost 3 bases, J lost 4 bases, and 11 bases lay in between. This CDR3 has 14 residues. The CDR3 DNA reads TGTGCCAGCAGCTTGCGGGGAGCCCCAGATACGCAGTATTTT. Translating it yields CASSLRGAPDTQYF.

This clonotype was counted ten times or more. The genes are TRBV24-1 and TRBJ2-2; TRBD2 matches at 7 bases. J gave up 6 bases and V 4 bases, and 7 bases lay outside the gene matches. Germline V CDR1 and CDR2: KGHDR, SFDVKD. This CDR3 has 15 amino acids. The chain's CDR3 is CATSDPGGMPGELFF. CDR3 coding DNA: TGTGCCACCAGTGACCCGGGAGGCATGCCCGGGGAGCTGTTTTTT.

This clonotype was observed a few times. The chain employs TRBV9 and TRBJ1-1, with D possibly TRBD1 on 5 matching bases. The CDR3 spans 14 residues. Trimming left V 0 bases short and J 6 bases short, with 12 bases between. The germline gives CDR1 SGDLS, CDR2 YYNGEE. As DNA, the CDR3 is TGTGCCAGCAGCGTAGGGGGGGAGAGGTCTGAAGCTTTCTTT. Protein product: CASSVGGERSEAFF. Variable domain in full (rest from reference TRBV9 and TRBJ1-1): DSGVTQTPKHLITATGQRVTLRCSPRSGDLSVYWYQQSLDQGLQFLIQYYNGEERAKGNILERFSAQQFPDLHSELNLSSLELGDSALYFCASSVGGERSEAFFGQGTRLTVV.

This chain uses TRBV20-1 with TRBJ2-5; 8 bases are shared with TRBD1. Looked up from germline, CDR1 is DFQATT and CDR2 is SNEGSKA (reference sequence). J gave up 6 bases and V 5 bases, and 14 bases lay outside the gene matches. The CDR3 runs 15 residues. CDR3 in DNA: TGCAGTGCTTCTAGAGGCGGGACAGGAGGGAAGACCCAGTACTTC. Translation: CSASRGGTGGKTQYF.

This clonotype was counted between two and nine times. This chain links TRBV12-3 or TRBV12-4 with TRBJ2-7, with 7 bases identical to TRBD1. CDR3 size: 13 residues. Trimming took 7 bases from V and 3 from J; bases not matched to a gene: 6. The CDR3 region is CASKGTVNYEQYF. Written as DNA, the CDR3 is TGTGCCAGCAAAGGGACAGTGAACTACGAGCAGTACTTC.

This clonotype was recorded many times. The gene calls are TRBV6-1 and TRBJ2-1; D gene ambiguous. V gave up 8 bases and J gave up 0 bases, with 14 bases separating them. This CDR3 spans 15 amino acids. Per germline, CDR1 MNHNS and CDR2 SASEGT. In nucleotides, the CDR3 is TGTGCCAGCGTCGAACTACCGAGCTCCTACAATGAGCAGTTCTTC. It yields the protein CASVELPSSYNEQFF.

This clonotype came up a few times. The gene calls are TRBV20-1 and TRBJ2-1; the match to TRBD2 covers 8 bases. V shed 2 bases and J 5 bases; nucleotides not matched to a gene: 5. The CDR3 is 14 amino acids. The germline V gene has CDR1 DFQATT and CDR2 SNEGSKA (reference sequence). The CDR3 DNA reads TGCAGTGCTAGAAGGAGCGGGAGCAACAATGAGCAGTTCTTC. Translating gives CSARRSGSNNEQFF.

This clonotype came up a few times. The V and J genes are TRBV7-3 and TRBJ2-3, with no clear D. Trimming took 5 bases from V and 2 from J, leaving 8 bases between them. This CDR3 contains 13 residues. Germline-derived CDR1 and CDR2 are SGHTA and FQGTGA. CDR3 sequence (DNA): TGTGCCAGCAGCCCCACTCACACAGATACGCAGTATTTT. Encoded protein: CASSPTHTDTQYF.

V is TRBV5-4 and J is TRBJ2-1; D gene unclear. The V gene's germline CDR1 is SGHNT and CDR2 YYREEE (reference sequence). V dropped 1 base and J dropped 10 bases, with 12 bases sitting between them. This CDR3 contains 13 residues. The CDR3 reads CASSLKSYQEQFF. CDR3 DNA sequence: TGTGCCAGCAGCTTGAAAAGTTACCAGGAGCAGTTCTTC.

The genes are TRBV15 and TRBJ1-1, with D unresolved. The germline gives CDR1 LNHNV, CDR2 YYDKDF (reference sequence). The CDR3 is made up of 15 amino acids. Trimming removed 5 bases at V and 3 bases at J, with 16 bases between. CDR3 nucleotide sequence: TGTGCCACCAGCCCACCACCTTCCTCGGACACTGAAGCTTTCTTT. Protein: CATSPPPSSDTEAFF.

This clonotype was detected ten times or more. The chain joins TRBV20-1 to TRBJ2-5; D is perhaps TRBD2 (5 bases). The CDR3 sequence is 14 residues long. Trimming left V 5 bases short and J 4 bases short, with 17 bases between. CDR1 is DFQATT and CDR2 is SNEGSKA in the germline V gene (reference sequence). The DNA of the CDR3 is TGCAGTGCTTCCCGGGGTGTGGTCGGAGAGACCCAGTACTTC. This sequence encodes CSASRGVVGETQYF.

With respect to this clonotype: Given a much more abundant clone one base away, this may be a read error. The chain couples TRBV28 to TRBJ2-5, with 10 bases lining up with TRBD2. This CDR3 comprises 15 residues. J lost 5 bases, V lost 6 bases, and 9 bases had no gene match. The germline CDR1 and CDR2 sequences are MDHEN and SYDVKM. The CDR3 reads CASSPQREGRETQYF. CDR3 nucleotide sequence: TGTGCCAGCAGCCCCCAGCGGGAGGGCCGTGAGACCCAGTACTTC.

V gene TRBV28 combines with J gene TRBJ1-3, with D tentatively TRBD1 (6 bases). The germline V gene has CDR1 MDHEN and CDR2 SYDVKM. V lost 2 bases and J 0 bases, leaving 11 bases between the germline ends. This CDR3 has 16 amino acids. In DNA form, the CDR3 reads TGTGCCAGCAGTTTAGGACAGACCCCCTCTGGAAACACCATATATTTT. Its protein product is CASSLGQTPSGNTIYF.

The chain combines TRBV20-1 with TRBJ2-7, with D tentatively TRBD2 (5 bases). This CDR3 has 13 amino acids. Trimming cost V 2 bases and J 5 bases, with 13 bases left between them. The V gene's germline CDR1 is DFQATT and CDR2 SNEGSKA (reference sequence). CDR3 bases: TGCAGTGCTAGAACCTCCTTGAGGGACGAGCAGTACTTC. It specifies CSARTSLRDEQYF.

This clonotype came up once. The genes are TRBV6-2 or TRBV6-3 and TRBJ2-3, with D uncertain. In germline, CDR1 is MNHEY, CDR2 SVGEGT. This CDR3 region has 14 residues. V was cut by 0 bases and J by 0 bases, with 4 bases left in between. The CDR3, as DNA: TGTGCCAGCAGTTACTCAATTAGCACAGATACGCAGTATTTT. Translating it yields CASSYSISTDTQYF.

This clonotype was recorded many times. The chain is built from TRBV20-1 and TRBJ2-3; tentative D call: TRBD2 (6 bases). The CDR3 runs to 15 residues. V dropped 1 base and J dropped 4 bases, with 15 bases sitting between them. CDR1 and CDR2 from the germline V gene are DFQATT and SNEGSKA (reference sequence). CDR3 DNA: TGCAGTGCTAGAGTTCCTCGGGAGATCGCAGATACGCAGTATTTT. Residues: CSARVPREIADTQYF.

The chain uses TRBV20-1 and TRBJ1-4; TRBD1 might be the D (5 bases). The CDR3 spans 14 residues. V was trimmed by 0 bases and J by 8 bases, leaving 13 bases between them. Germline CDR1 is DFQATT and CDR2 is SNEGSKA (reference sequence). CDR3 nucleotide sequence: TGCAGTGCTAGAGATAGGGGCGGCACAGAAAAACTGTTTTTT. This encodes CSARDRGGTEKLFF.